This T cell receptor (beta chain) was documented in a study of chemoradiotherapy in HPV16-positive cancers. Over chemoradiotherapy, repertoires were sampled more than once. Notes on the study in general: During treatment, candidate HPV-specific clones and E7-related motifs expanded in tumor.

V trimming: 2 bases; J trimming: 4 bases; junction bases outside the gene matches: 3. This CDR3 has 14 amino acids. CDR1 and CDR2 (germline): MNHEY, SVGAGI. Profiling relied on immunoSEQ multiplex PCR, and the TCRdb table lists in-frame clones only, not all of them. This table has roughly 14,000 clones, approximately 89% appearing once. Note on this clone: Antigen specificity is unknown.

The rearrangement uses TRBV6-5 and TRBJ2-5; 8 positions match TRBD1. Source: tumor tissue, taken from a patient who underwent chemoradiotherapy. The sequence was collected from a human donor with HPV-associated anogenital cancer. This CDR3 is CASSYTGQGETQYF. The CDR3 coding sequence is TGTGCCAGCAGTTACACAGGACAGGGAGAGACCCAGTACTTC.